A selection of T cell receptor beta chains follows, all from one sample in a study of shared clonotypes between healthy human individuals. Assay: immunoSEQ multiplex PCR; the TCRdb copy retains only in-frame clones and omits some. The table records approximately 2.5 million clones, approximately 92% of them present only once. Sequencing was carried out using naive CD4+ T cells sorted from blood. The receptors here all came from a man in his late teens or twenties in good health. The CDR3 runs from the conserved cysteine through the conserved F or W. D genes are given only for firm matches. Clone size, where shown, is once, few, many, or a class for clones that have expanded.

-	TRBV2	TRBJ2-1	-	CASSVVPSGNEQFF	TGTGCCAGCAGTGTGGTCCCTTCTGGGAATGAGCAGTTCTTC
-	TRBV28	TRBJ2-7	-	CASSLFPLSSYEQYF	TGTGCCAGCAGTTTATTTCCACTGAGCTCCTACGAGCAGTACTTC
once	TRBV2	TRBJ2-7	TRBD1	CASRRGQGAYEQYF	TGTGCCAGCCGAAGGGGACAGGGGGCCTACGAGCAGTACTTC
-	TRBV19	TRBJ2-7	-	CASRNLGLGNNEQYF	TGTGCCAGTAGAAACCTGGGTTTAGGGAATAACGAGCAGTACTTC
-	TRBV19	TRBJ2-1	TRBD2	CASTTPGLAVNNEQFF	TGTGCCAGTACCACGCCAGGACTAGCGGTAAACAATGAGCAGTTCTTC
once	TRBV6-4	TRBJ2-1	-	CASSQGPGLNEQFF	TGTGCCAGCAGTCAAGGGCCCGGGCTCAATGAGCAGTTCTTC
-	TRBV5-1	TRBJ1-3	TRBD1	CASSFYTGGSGNTIYF	TGCGCCAGCAGCTTTTACACAGGGGGCTCTGGAAACACCATATATTTT
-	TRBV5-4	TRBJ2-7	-	CASSFLQGVLYF	TGTGCCAGCAGCTTTCTACAGGGAGTCTTGTACTTC
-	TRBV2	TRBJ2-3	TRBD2	CASRWTSGTDTQYF	TGTGCCAGCAGATGGACTAGCGGCACAGATACGCAGTATTTT
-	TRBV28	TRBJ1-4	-	CASSPDPGREKLFF	TGTGCCAGCAGCCCGGACCCGGGTCGTGAAAAACTGTTTTTT
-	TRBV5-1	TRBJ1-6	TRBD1	CASTTDRGNSPLHF	TGCGCCAGCACCACGGACAGGGGAAATTCACCCCTCCACTTT
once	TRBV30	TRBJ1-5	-	CAWSRQPHRTQPQHF	TGTGCCTGGAGTAGACAACCCCACAGGACTCAGCCCCAGCATTTT
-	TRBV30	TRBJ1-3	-	CAWRADSYSGNTIYF	TGTGCCTGGAGAGCGGACAGTTACTCTGGAAACACCATATATTTT
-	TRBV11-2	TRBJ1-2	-	CASSLAGNLGGYTF	TGTGCCAGCAGCTTAGCAGGGAATTTGGGTGGCTACACCTTC
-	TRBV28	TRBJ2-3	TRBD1	CASSEGTAKDTQYF	TGTGCCAGCAGTGAGGGGACAGCCAAAGATACGCAGTATTTT
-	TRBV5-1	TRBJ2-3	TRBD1	CASSLRTGRTDTQYF	TGCGCCAGCAGCTTACGGACAGGGAGGACAGATACGCAGTATTTT
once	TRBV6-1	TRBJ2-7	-	CASTRGYEQYF	TGTGCCAGCACGCGGGGCTACGAGCAGTACTTC
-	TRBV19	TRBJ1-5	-	CASSTKRTQPQHF	TGTGCCAGTAGTACTAAACGGACTCAGCCCCAGCATTTT
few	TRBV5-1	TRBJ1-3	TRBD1	CASSLGTGSGNTIYF	TGCGCCAGCAGCTTGGGGACAGGGTCTGGAAACACCATATATTTT
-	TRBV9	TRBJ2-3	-	CASSVVLGTDTQYF	TGTGCCAGCAGCGTAGTTCTAGGTACAGATACGCAGTATTTT
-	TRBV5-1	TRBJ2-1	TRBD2	CASSLTSANNEQFF	TGCGCCAGCAGCTTGACTAGCGCAAACAATGAGCAGTTCTTC
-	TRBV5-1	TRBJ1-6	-	CASSPPEGDGDSPLHF	TGCGCCAGCAGCCCTCCGGAAGGGGACGGAGATTCACCCCTCCACTTT
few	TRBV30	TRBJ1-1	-	CAWSVLTGVAFF	TGTGCCTGGAGTGTACTGACGGGGGTGGCTTTCTTT
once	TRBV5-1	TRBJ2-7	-	CASSASSVGINYEQYF	TGCGCCAGCAGCGCCAGTTCAGTGGGGATAAACTACGAGCAGTACTTC
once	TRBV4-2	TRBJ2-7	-	CASSRRGEQYF	TGTGCCAGCAGCCGGAGGGGTGAGCAGTACTTC
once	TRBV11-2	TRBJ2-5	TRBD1	CASTRTGSGETQYF	TGTGCCAGCACCCGGACAGGGTCGGGGGAGACCCAGTACTTC
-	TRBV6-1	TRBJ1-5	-	CASRPEAVIYQPQHF	TGTGCCAGCAGGCCGGAGGCGGTGATATATCAGCCCCAGCATTTT
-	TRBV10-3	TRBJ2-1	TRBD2	CAISVTRGGHNEQFF	TGTGCCATCAGCGTCACCCGGGGGGGCCACAATGAGCAGTTCTTC
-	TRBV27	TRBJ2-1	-	CASKLAHSHNEQFF	TGTGCCAGCAAACTAGCCCACAGCCACAATGAGCAGTTCTTC
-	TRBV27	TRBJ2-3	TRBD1	CASSATGGESGTYTQYF	TGTGCCAGCAGTGCCACAGGGGGCGAAAGCGGGACATATACGCAGTATTTT
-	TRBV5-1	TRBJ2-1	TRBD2	CASSGSGRAVNEQFF	TGCGCCAGCAGCGGTAGCGGGAGGGCCGTGAATGAGCAGTTCTTC
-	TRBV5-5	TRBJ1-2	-	CASSFFGIQGVNYGYTF	TGTGCCAGCAGCTTTTTTGGGATACAGGGAGTCAACTATGGCTACACCTTC